This TCR beta chain originates from a study of cytomegalovirus exposure and HLA in healthy donors. As concerns this clone: Its antigen is as yet unknown.

The study ran its PCR with 60 Vbeta and 13 Jbeta primers. Authors' processing steps: In a later analysis, of 70 million to 85 million unique beta chains, roughly 11 million appeared in at least two donors. Assay: immunoSEQ multiplex PCR; the TCRdb copy retains only in-frame clones and omits some. V and J calls plus clone size are reproduced from that table; the DNA served to infer D and trimming. The sample lists over 90,000 clones, around 63% seen once, with less than 5% in the top ten. General observations from the study: The study assumed roughly uniform donor sequencing depth for presence/absence analyses. Apart from CMV serostatus, no immune exposure information was available.

CDR1 and CDR2 from the germline V gene are LNHDA and SQIVND (reference sequence). V gave up 5 bases and J gave up 4 bases; unmatched junction bases: 8. The CDR3 is 16 residues long. This chain uses TRBV19 with TRBJ2-2; 9 bases are a match to TRBD2. The sequence came from a human donor in good health. Specimen: PBMCs. This CDR3 reads CASSSLGLAITGELFF. The CDR3 region has the DNA TGTGCCAGTAGTTCCCTAGGACTAGCGATCACCGGGGAGCTGTTTTTT.